A selection of T cell receptor beta chains follows, all from one sample in a study of beta chain features in type 1 diabetes. Measured with immunoSEQ multiplex PCR; TCRdb has only the in-frame clones, and not every one. Among a few hundred thousand clones listed, 13% were seen once. Sample: naive CD4+ T cells from blood. The receptors here all came from a woman aged 18 to 35 with type 1 diabetes. Each CDR3 is given with its conserved first and last residue. D genes are given only for firm matches. Only some rows state a clone size, as once, few, many or a class for expanded clones.

CDR3 DNA: TGCGCCAGCAGCTGGCGGGACCGAACAGGCGGCTACACCTTC
CDR3 protein: CASSWRDRTGGYTF
D gene: .
J gene: TRBJ1-2
clone size: few
V gene: TRBV5-1

CDR3 DNA: TGTGCCAGCAGCGTAGTGACAGGGGGAAGGACTGAAGCTTTCTTT
CDR3 protein: CASSVVTGGRTEAFF
D gene: TRBD1
J gene: TRBJ1-1
clone size: few
V gene: TRBV9

CDR3 DNA: TGTGCCAGCAGTTTAGGGACAGGGGCCTCCTACGAGCAGTACTTC
CDR3 protein: CASSLGTGASYEQYF
D gene: TRBD1
J gene: TRBJ2-7
clone size: .
V gene: TRBV27

CDR3 DNA: TGTGCCAGCAGCTTGGAGTCAGGCACAGATACGCAGTATTTT
CDR3 protein: CASSLESGTDTQYF
D gene: .
J gene: TRBJ2-3
clone size: few
V gene: TRBV5-4

CDR3 DNA: TGTGCCAGCAGCCCGCTAGCGGGACACACAGATACGCAGTATTTT
CDR3 protein: CASSPLAGHTDTQYF
D gene: TRBD2
J gene: TRBJ2-3
clone size: .
V gene: TRBV9

CDR3 DNA: TGCAGCGTTGCAGAAGTGGCCGCTGAAGCTTTCTTT
CDR3 protein: CSVAEVAAEAFF
D gene: .
J gene: TRBJ1-1
clone size: .
V gene: TRBV29-1

CDR3 DNA: TGTGCCAGCAGTCTAGTCCCCGGTGGCAGCCTGACCGGGGAGCTGTTTTTT
CDR3 protein: CASSLVPGGSLTGELFF
D gene: .
J gene: TRBJ2-2
clone size: few
V gene: TRBV7-2

CDR3 DNA: TGTGCCAGCAGCCCCGGGACAGGGCGAGAGACCCAGTACTTC
CDR3 protein: CASSPGTGRETQYF
D gene: TRBD1
J gene: TRBJ2-5
clone size: .
V gene: TRBV7-8

CDR3 DNA: TGTGCCAGCAGCAAAAGACTAGGGATCTATAGGGAGACCCAGTACTTC
CDR3 protein: CASSKRLGIYRETQYF
D gene: .
J gene: TRBJ2-5
clone size: few
V gene: TRBV28

CDR3 DNA: TGCGCCAGCAGCCAAGCTGGCGGTGTTAACACTGAAGCTTTCTTT
CDR3 protein: CASSQAGGVNTEAFF
D gene: .
J gene: TRBJ1-1
clone size: .
V gene: TRBV4-3

CDR3 DNA: TGTGCCAGCAGTCCGGGACTAGTTGGGGAGCTGTTTTTT
CDR3 protein: CASSPGLVGELFF
D gene: TRBD2
J gene: TRBJ2-2
clone size: few
V gene: TRBV7-6

CDR3 DNA: TGCAGCGTTTCTGGAGGACCTTTATCTGATGGCTACACCTTC
CDR3 protein: CSVSGGPLSDGYTF
D gene: .
J gene: TRBJ1-2
clone size: .
V gene: TRBV29-1

CDR3 DNA: TGTGCCAGCAGCTTAGCGCGGACTAGCGGCCAAGAGACCCAGTACTTC
CDR3 protein: CASSLARTSGQETQYF
D gene: TRBD2
J gene: TRBJ2-5
clone size: .
V gene: TRBV11-2

CDR3 DNA: TGTGCCATCAGAGGGCAGGGGGCAACCGGGGAGCTGTTTTTT
CDR3 protein: CAIRGQGATGELFF
D gene: TRBD1
J gene: TRBJ2-2
clone size: .
V gene: TRBV10-3

CDR3 DNA: TGTGCCTGGACCAAGGTGGAGGATCACAATGAGCAGTTCTTC
CDR3 protein: CAWTKVEDHNEQFF
D gene: .
J gene: TRBJ2-1
clone size: .
V gene: TRBV30

CDR3 DNA: TGCGCCAGCAGCTGGGGGGACGGCTACACCTTC
CDR3 protein: CASSWGDGYTF
D gene: .
J gene: TRBJ1-2
clone size: .
V gene: TRBV5-1

CDR3 DNA: TGTGCCAGCAGCGCATTGGACAGGGATACGCGTGGGCTGTTTTTT
CDR3 protein: CASSALDRDTRGLFF
D gene: TRBD1
J gene: TRBJ1-4
clone size: .
V gene: TRBV9

CDR3 DNA: TGTGCCAGCAGCGTCGGGTTGGACATCGCTGGAAACACCATATATTTT
CDR3 protein: CASSVGLDIAGNTIYF
D gene: .
J gene: TRBJ1-3
clone size: .
V gene: TRBV9

CDR3 DNA: TGTGCCAGCAGGAAAGCCCCAGGGGACTCCTACGAGCAGTACTTC
CDR3 protein: CASRKAPGDSYEQYF
D gene: .
J gene: TRBJ2-7
clone size: few
V gene: TRBV6-5

CDR3 DNA: TGTGCCTCCCGGGAGAGAAGCTCTGGGGCCAACGTCCTGACTTTC
CDR3 protein: CASRERSSGANVLTF
D gene: .
J gene: TRBJ2-6
clone size: few
V gene: TRBV6-6

CDR3 DNA: TGTGCCAGCAGCCACCGGACAGGGAACTATGGCTACACCTTC
CDR3 protein: CASSHRTGNYGYTF
D gene: TRBD1
J gene: TRBJ1-2
clone size: .
V gene: TRBV7-9

CDR3 DNA: TGTGCCAGCGGAAGACCCCCGGGACTAGCGGGAATTGCCTACGAGCAGTACTTC
CDR3 protein: CASGRPPGLAGIAYEQYF
D gene: .
J gene: TRBJ2-7
clone size: .
V gene: TRBV21-1

CDR3 DNA: TGTGCCAGCAGCCGAACGGACAGGCAAAACATTCAGTACTTC
CDR3 protein: CASSRTDRQNIQYF
D gene: TRBD1
J gene: TRBJ2-4
clone size: .
V gene: TRBV27

CDR3 DNA: TGTGCCTGGAGTCCCCGGGGGAACACTGAAGCTTTCTTT
CDR3 protein: CAWSPRGNTEAFF
D gene: .
J gene: TRBJ1-1
clone size: .
V gene: TRBV30

CDR3 DNA: TGTGCCAGCGATCCAGGGGGCAGGTCTGACTATGGCTACACCTTC
CDR3 protein: CASDPGGRSDYGYTF
D gene: TRBD1
J gene: TRBJ1-2
clone size: few
V gene: TRBV4-2

CDR3 DNA: TGTGCCTGGAGTGCACGACGCACTAGCGGGAGCCCAGATACGCAGTATTTT
CDR3 protein: CAWSARRTSGSPDTQYF
D gene: TRBD2
J gene: TRBJ2-3
clone size: few
V gene: TRBV30

CDR3 DNA: TGCAGCGTCACCCCGACAGGGGTGAATGAAGCTTTCTTT
CDR3 protein: CSVTPTGVNEAFF
D gene: TRBD1
J gene: TRBJ1-1
clone size: .
V gene: TRBV29-1

CDR3 DNA: TGTGCCAGCAGTCCGGGACAAAATGAAGCTTTCTTT
CDR3 protein: CASSPGQNEAFF
D gene: .
J gene: TRBJ1-1
clone size: .
V gene: TRBV28

CDR3 DNA: TGTGCCAGCAGCGTAGCTCACGGGGGCACAGATACGCAGTATTTT
CDR3 protein: CASSVAHGGTDTQYF
D gene: .
J gene: TRBJ2-3
clone size: .
V gene: TRBV9

CDR3 DNA: TGCGCCAGCAGCCAGACAGGGGGAGGGTACACTGAAGCTTTCTTT
CDR3 protein: CASSQTGGGYTEAFF
D gene: TRBD1
J gene: TRBJ1-1
clone size: .
V gene: TRBV4-1

CDR3 DNA: TGCAGCGTTGGGTGGCCTGAGCAGTTCTTC
CDR3 protein: CSVGWPEQFF
D gene: .
J gene: TRBJ2-1
clone size: many
V gene: TRBV29-1

CDR3 DNA: TGTGCCAGCAGCTTTGGGAGGGGTGGACAGTTCTTC
CDR3 protein: CASSFGRGGQFF
D gene: TRBD2
J gene: TRBJ2-1
clone size: .
V gene: TRBV7-8

CDR3 DNA: TGTGCCACCTCATTGCGGCGGGAACGCGAGTATTTT
CDR3 protein: CATSLRREREYF
D gene: .
J gene: TRBJ2-3
clone size: .
V gene: TRBV28

CDR3 DNA: TGTGCCAGCAGCTTAATAGCCTCTCCCGGAGATACGCAGTATTTT
CDR3 protein: CASSLIASPGDTQYF
D gene: .
J gene: TRBJ2-3
clone size: .
V gene: TRBV7-3

CDR3 DNA: TGTGCCAGCAGCTCGGGAGGGGCCTCATGGTACTTC
CDR3 protein: CASSSGGASWYF
D gene: TRBD2
J gene: TRBJ2-4
clone size: few
V gene: TRBV7-9

CDR3 DNA: TGCGCCAGCAGCCAAACCGGGACTAGCGGATACAATGAGCAGTTCTTC
CDR3 protein: CASSQTGTSGYNEQFF
D gene: TRBD2
J gene: TRBJ2-1
clone size: few
V gene: TRBV4-3

CDR3 DNA: TGCAGCGTTGGGTCAGGGGGCTGGACCGGGGAGCTGTTTTTT
CDR3 protein: CSVGSGGWTGELFF
D gene: TRBD1
J gene: TRBJ2-2
clone size: .
V gene: TRBV29-1